These 26 T cell receptor beta chains were all obtained from the same sample, sequenced in a study of shared clonotypes between healthy human individuals. Sequencing used immunoSEQ multiplex PCR; TCRdb keeps in-frame clones, though not all of them. The profile shows 180,000 or so clones, about 93% of them singletons. The sample was naive CD4+ T cells sorted from blood. The subset denotes: CD45RA+ positively selected. These receptors all come from a woman in her thirties in good health.

The chain joins TRBV30 to TRBJ2-1; 13 positions agree with TRBD2. V was clipped by 2 bases and J by 4 bases; unmatched bases: 5. The germline V gene encodes CDR1 GTSNPN and CDR2 SVGIG (reference sequence). The CDR3 runs 16 residues. The DNA of the CDR3 is TGTGCCTGGAGTACTAGCGGGAGGGGATTATACAATGAGCAGTTCTTC. This sequence encodes CAWSTSGRGLYNEQFF.

The genes are TRBV7-6 and TRBJ2-2, with D perhaps assigned TRBD1 or TRBD2 (6 bases each). V shed 1 base and J shed 3 bases, with 9 bases lying between them. The germline gives CDR1 SGHVS, CDR2 FNYEAQ. This CDR3 contains 15 residues. CDR3 residues: CASSLVGGYTGELFF. The DNA of the CDR3 is TGTGCCAGCAGCTTAGTAGGGGGGTACACCGGGGAGCTGTTTTTT.

This rearrangement joins TRBV5-1 to TRBJ1-2; D gene ambiguous. Germline CDR1 and CDR2: SGHRS and YFSETQ. V was trimmed by 1 base and J by 0 bases, leaving 10 bases between them. The CDR3 has 15 residues. The CDR3 reads CASSLRAEANYGYTF. The CDR3 DNA sequence: TGCGCCAGCAGCTTGAGGGCTGAAGCTAACTATGGCTACACCTTC.

V is TRBV28 and J is TRBJ2-5, with 8 positions matching TRBD2. The DNA end favors TRBJ2-7, so the J call may be wrong. Germline lookup yields CDR1 MDHEN and CDR2 SYDVKM. The CDR3 consists of 14 residues. CDR3 region: CASRGLDRLYEQYF. CDR3 DNA sequence: TGTGCCAGCAGGGGACTAGACCGACTCTACGAGCAGTACTTC.

The chain joins TRBV29-1 to TRBJ1-2, with 7 bases that match TRBD1. The junction had 9 bases not matched to a gene; V was cut back by 5 bases and J by 0 bases. The CDR3 has 15 amino acids. The V gene's germline CDR1 is SQVTM and CDR2 ANQGSEA. The CDR3 loop is CSVPGQAGANYGYTF. As DNA, the CDR3 is TGCAGCGTTCCCGGACAGGCCGGAGCTAACTATGGCTACACCTTC.

V and J are TRBV30 and TRBJ1-6, with D perhaps matching TRBD1 (6 bases). V lost 1 base and J 8 bases, leaving 12 bases between the germline ends. The germline CDR1 and CDR2 sequences are GTSNPN and SVGIG (reference sequence). This CDR3 has 14 amino acids. The CDR3 is CAWSGGARDSPLHF. The CDR3 DNA reads TGTGCCTGGAGTGGGGGGGCCAGGGATTCACCCCTCCACTTT. The whole variable domain, filled in from reference TRBV30 and TRBJ1-6, reads SQTIHQWPATLVQPVGSPLSLECTVEGTSNPNLYWYRQAAGRGLQLLFYSVGIGQISSEVPQNLSASRPQDRQFILSSKKLLLSDSGFYLCAWSGGARDSPLHFGNGTRLTVT.

The gene calls are TRBV10-3 and TRBJ1-1, with 8 bases identical to TRBD1. Germline V gives CDR1 ENHRY, CDR2 SYGVKD. This CDR3 has 15 residues. Unmatched junction bases numbered 7, after V lost 6 bases and J lost 1 base. For the CDR3, the DNA is TGTGCCATCAGCGAAGGACAGGGTCGGAACACTGAAGCTTTCTTT. This gives the protein CAISEGQGRNTEAFF.

The chain links TRBV28 to TRBJ2-1; tentatively, D is TRBD2 (6 bases). CDR3 length: 12 amino acids. Per germline, CDR1 MDHEN and CDR2 SYDVKM. V was cut by 8 bases and J by 5 bases, with 10 bases left in between. CDR3 DNA sequence: TGTGCCAGCCGGACGGGAGACAATGAGCAGTTCTTC. It yields the protein CASRTGDNEQFF.

This chain connects TRBV6-5 to TRBJ1-2, with unresolved D. This CDR3 spans 15 amino acids. In germline, CDR1 is MNHEY, CDR2 SVGAGI. With 6 bases removed from V and 4 bases from J, the gap between germline ends came to 18 bases. This CDR3 is CASSTSGRRAYGYTF. The CDR3 region has the DNA TGTGCCAGCAGCACATCGGGCAGGAGGGCCTATGGCTACACCTTC.

DNA of the CDR3: TGTGCCAGCAGCAGGTTATACACCTTC. This gives the protein CASSRLYTF. The rearrangement links TRBV5-8 to TRBJ1-2; D not certain. Germline V gene lookup returns CDR1 SGHTS and CDR2 YDEGEE. V was pared by 4 bases and J by 11 bases, with 6 bases between. This CDR3 is 9 amino acids long.

V is TRBV11-2 and J is TRBJ2-2, with a weak D call TRBD2 (6 bases). The CDR3 sequence is 15 residues long. Germline V CDR1 and CDR2: SGHAT, FQNNGV. V was clipped by 2 bases and J by 7 bases, with 14 bases between them. The CDR3 DNA reads as TGTGCCAGCAGCTTAAGACCGGAGGGGCTCGGGGAGCTGTTTTTT. It translates to CASSLRPEGLGELFF.

The chain carries TRBV5-1 and TRBJ2-2; D may correspond to TRBD1 or TRBD2 (5 bases each). The germline V gene encodes CDR1 SGHRS and CDR2 YFSETQ. CDR3 length: 16 amino acids. The V end was cut by 2 bases, the J end by 8 bases, with 19 bases between. CDR3 nucleotide sequence: TGCGCCAGCAGCTTAGTCCGGGACCTAGGTGCAGGGGAGCTGTTTTTT. Encoded protein: CASSLVRDLGAGELFF.

The CDR3 reads CASSEEQLSYNEQFF. The CDR3 DNA reads TGTGCCAGCAGTGAGGAGCAACTTTCCTACAATGAGCAGTTCTTC. V and J are TRBV2 and TRBJ2-1; D remains unclear. This CDR3 spans 15 amino acids. V lost 3 bases, J lost 1 base, and 10 bases lay in between. In germline, CDR1 is SNHLY, CDR2 FYNNEI.

The genes are TRBV5-1 and TRBJ2-3, with 9 bases fitting TRBD1. V lost 10 bases and J lost 5; bases outside the gene matches: 8. Germline V gene sequence: CDR1 SGHRS, CDR2 YFSETQ. The CDR3 sequence is 13 residues long. In DNA, the CDR3 is TGCGCCTCCGGCGGACAGGGGCAAGATACGCAGTATTTT. This sequence encodes CASGGQGQDTQYF.

The chain recombines TRBV28 with TRBJ1-3; D is unclear. V was shortened by 1 base and J by 2 bases, with 9 bases between the two germline ends. Germline values: CDR1 MDHEN, CDR2 SYDVKM. This CDR3 has 15 amino acids. CDR3 sequence reads: CASSLFPGAGNTIYF. The CDR3 region has the DNA TGTGCCAGCAGTTTATTCCCCGGGGCTGGAAACACCATATATTTT. Combining the CDR3 with reference TRBV28 and TRBJ1-3 gives the whole variable domain DVKVTQSSRYLVKRTGEKVFLECVQDMDHENMFWYRQDPGLGLRLIYFSYDVKMKEKGDIPEGYSVSREKKERFSLILESASTNQTSMYLCASSLFPGAGNTIYFGEGSWLTVV.

This clone appeared a few times. The chain combines TRBV30 with TRBJ1-5; D may be TRBD1 (5 bases). CDR1 and CDR2 from the germline V gene are GTSNPN and SVGIG (reference sequence). The CDR3 totals 12 residues. Trimming removed 3 bases at V and 9 bases at J, with 12 bases between. Here the CDR3 reads CAWSSGGRPQHF. As DNA, the CDR3 is TGTGCCTGGAGCTCTGGGGGTCGGCCCCAGCATTTT.

The gene calls are TRBV10-3 and TRBJ2-5, with 13 positions matching TRBD2. The J call may be incorrect, as the DNA end agrees better with TRBJ2-7. This CDR3 spans 13 amino acids. Germline V gene sequence: CDR1 ENHRY, CDR2 SYGVKD. The CDR3 sequence is CAIRLAGGDEQYF. The CDR3, as DNA: TGTGCCATTCGACTAGCGGGAGGTGACGAGCAGTACTTC.

The rearrangement joins TRBV28 to TRBJ1-2, with 9 bases fitting TRBD1. The length of the CDR3 is 14 residues. Trimming removed 2 bases from V and 5 bases from J; junction bases left unmatched: 3. Germline-derived CDR1 and CDR2 are MDHEN and SYDVKM. CDR3 DNA: TGTGCCAGCAGTTTAGGGGACAGGGATTATGGCTACACCTTC. Translation gives CASSLGDRDYGYTF.

The chain combines TRBV27 with TRBJ2-7; 9 bases map to TRBD1. The CDR3 contains 14 residues. Germline V lookup: CDR1 MNHEY, CDR2 SMNVEV (reference sequence). Trimming removed 6 bases from V and 4 bases from J; junction bases left unmatched: 7. CDR3 bases: TGTGCCAGCAGCAACACAGGGGGCTGGTACGAGCAGTACTTC. Protein product: CASSNTGGWYEQYF.

The V call is TRBV15, the J call TRBJ2-4; 7 nucleotides align to TRBD2. Losses at the gene ends were 8 bases for V and 0 bases for J; bases not matched to a gene: 13. CDR1 and CDR2 (germline): LNHNV, YYDKDF (reference sequence). The CDR3 totals 17 residues. CDR3 nucleotides: TGTGCCACCGGGGTGGGGAACGGGAGGTTAGCCAAAAACATTCAGTACTTC. This sequence encodes CATGVGNGRLAKNIQYF. The variable domain in full, with the rest retrieved from reference TRBV15 and TRBJ2-4, is DAMVIQNPRYQVTQFGKPVTLSCSQTLNHNVMYWYQQKSSQAPKLLFHYYDKDFNNEADTPDNFQSRRPNTSFCFLDIRSPGLGDTAMYLCATGVGNGRLAKNIQYFGAGTRLSVL.

The rearrangement uses TRBV11-1 and TRBJ1-1; D unclear. Germline V gene data show CDR1 as SGHAT and CDR2 as FQDESV (reference sequence). This CDR3 comprises 16 residues. Trimming took 1 base from V and 0 from J, leaving 12 bases between them. CDR3 in DNA: TGTGCCAGCAGCTTAGGAGGACGACCCATGAACACTGAAGCTTTCTTT. This translates into CASSLGGRPMNTEAFF.

The chain joins TRBV6-1 to TRBJ1-1; D unclear. Per germline, CDR1 MNHNS and CDR2 SASEGT. V was pared by 2 bases and J by 0 bases, with 10 bases between. The CDR3 is 15 amino acids. The CDR3 sequence: CASSELGPLNTEAFF. The CDR3 nucleotides read TGTGCCAGCAGTGAATTAGGGCCACTGAACACTGAAGCTTTCTTT.

The chain couples TRBV20-1 to TRBJ1-1; D call uncertain. The CDR3 totals 11 residues. CDR1 and CDR2 (germline): DFQATT, SNEGSKA (reference sequence). Trimming left V 6 bases short and J 4 bases short, with 9 bases between. The CDR3 loop is CSAFAGTEAFF. The CDR3 nucleotides are TGCAGTGCGTTTGCGGGCACTGAAGCTTTCTTT.

CDR3 coding DNA: TGTGCCAGCAGGCCCGGGACTAGTGCCACAGATACGCAGTATTTT. Protein: CASRPGTSATDTQYF. J is TRBJ2-3 and V is TRBV27, with 8 bases aligning to TRBD2. The CDR3 totals 15 residues. V shed 6 bases and J 2 bases; nucleotides not matched to a gene: 7. CDR1 is MNHEY and CDR2 is SMNVEV in the germline V gene (reference sequence).

The V call is TRBV7-9, the J call TRBJ2-7, with TRBD2 identical over 10 bases. The germline V gene encodes CDR1 SEHNR and CDR2 FQNEAQ (reference sequence). V trimming: 5 bases; J trimming: 7 bases; junction bases outside the gene matches: 20. The length of the CDR3 is 18 residues. The CDR3 DNA follows: TGTGCCAGCAGCCCGACTAGCGGGCTAACTGGGATCTCCGAGGAGCAGTACTTC. It is translated as CASSPTSGLTGISEEQYF.

The DNA of the CDR3 is TGTGCCAGCAGCTTAGTCGGACAGGGGTATTCACCCCTCCACTTT. Its translation is CASSLVGQGYSPLHF. V gene TRBV7-6 combines with J gene TRBJ1-6; 9 bases map to TRBD1. The germline gives CDR1 SGHVS, CDR2 FNYEAQ. The CDR3 runs to 15 residues. Germline trimming cut 1 base from V and 8 bases from J; bases unmatched to any gene: 3. The full variable domain, rest sourced from reference TRBV7-6 and TRBJ1-6, is GAGVSQSPRYKVTKRGQDVALRCDPISGHVSLYWYRQALGQGPEFLTYFNYEAQQDKSGLPNDRFSAERPEGSISTLTIQRTEQRDSAMYRCASSLVGQGYSPLHFGNGTRLTVT.